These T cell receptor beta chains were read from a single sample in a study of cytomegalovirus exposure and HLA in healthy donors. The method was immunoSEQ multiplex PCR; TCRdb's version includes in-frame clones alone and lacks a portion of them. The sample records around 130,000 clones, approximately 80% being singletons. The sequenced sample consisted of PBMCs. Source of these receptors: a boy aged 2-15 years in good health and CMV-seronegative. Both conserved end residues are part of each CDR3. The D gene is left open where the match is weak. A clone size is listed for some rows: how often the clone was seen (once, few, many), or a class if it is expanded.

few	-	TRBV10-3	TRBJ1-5	CAISGTDDSNQPQHF	TGTGCCATCAGTGGGACAGATGATAGCAATCAGCCCCAGCATTTT
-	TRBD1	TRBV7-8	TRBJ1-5	CASTERLLRGRAGQPQHF	TGTGCCAGCACCGAAAGGCTTCTCAGGGGGCGCGCGGGACAGCCCCAGCATTTT
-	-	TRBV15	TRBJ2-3	CATSRDLGGPGWMDTQYF	TGTGCCACCAGCAGAGATTTAGGCGGGCCGGGTTGGATGGATACGCAGTATTTT
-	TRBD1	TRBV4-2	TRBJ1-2	CASSSGQGKAVGYTF	TGTGCCAGCAGTTCTGGACAGGGTAAAGCAGTTGGCTACACCTTC
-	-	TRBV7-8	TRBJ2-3	CASSFRDTQYF	TGTGCCAGCAGCTTCCGAGATACGCAGTATTTT
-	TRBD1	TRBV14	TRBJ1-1	CASSQEVGGADTEAFF	TGTGCCAGCAGCCAAGAGGTAGGGGGCGCGGACACTGAAGCTTTCTTT
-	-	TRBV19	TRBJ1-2	CASSIRSLGGGYTF	TGTGCCAGTAGTATACGCTCACTCGGAGGAGGCTACACCTTC
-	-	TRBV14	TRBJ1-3	CASSQVRNTIYF	TGTGCCAGCAGCCAAGTAAGAAACACCATATATTTT
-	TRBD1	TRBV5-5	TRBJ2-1	CASSFQQGYIDNEQFF	TGTGCCAGCAGCTTTCAACAGGGGTACATCGACAATGAGCAGTTCTTC
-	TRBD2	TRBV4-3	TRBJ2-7	CASSRAGRDEQYF	TGCGCCAGCAGCCGCGCCGGGAGGGATGAGCAGTACTTC
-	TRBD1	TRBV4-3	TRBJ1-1	CASSQGTGEIISMNTEAFF	TGCGCCAGCAGCCAAGGGACAGGGGAAATTATTAGTATGAACACTGAAGCTTTCTTT
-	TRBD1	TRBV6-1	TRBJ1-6	CASSGTGTGAWALHF	TGTGCCAGCAGTGGCACCGGGACAGGGGCATGGGCCCTCCACTTT
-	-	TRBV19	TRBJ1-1	CASSTYTLRENTEAFF	TGTGCCAGTAGTACCTACACCCTACGGGAGAACACTGAAGCTTTCTTT
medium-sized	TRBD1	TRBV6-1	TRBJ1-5	CASEDRGNQPQHF	TGTGCCAGCGAAGACAGGGGCAATCAGCCCCAGCATTTT